These 12 T cell receptor beta chains were sequenced from one sample in a study of T cells after yellow fever vaccination. TCRdb processed the 5' RACE reads anew with MiXCR; each CDR3 protein has one entry. The sample has fewer than 150,000 distinct CDR3 sequences; about 8% are singletons. Sequenced material: CD4+ T cells sorted from PBMCs, taken 5 days after the yellow fever booster vaccination. The receptors were sampled from a man under 40 who received the YFV17D yellow fever vaccine.

At least ten counts were recorded for this clonotype. J is TRBJ2-2 and V is TRBV7-9; D gene uncertain. Germline loops: CDR1 SEHNR, CDR2 FQNEAQ (reference sequence). The CDR3 runs 15 residues. V lost 2 bases and J lost 0, with 7 bases in between. The CDR3 bases are TGTGCCAGCAGCTTAAAGGGCTCGAACACCGGGGAGCTGTTTTTT. Its translation is CASSLKGSNTGELFF.

The V and J genes are TRBV12-3 or TRBV12-4 and TRBJ2-1, with 13 bases aligning to TRBD2. There are 18 residues in the CDR3. Trimming cost V 10 bases and J 7 bases; bases outside gene matches: 19. In nucleotides, the CDR3 is TGTGCCATCAGGCCGGGACGGGGGACTAGCGGGATTTATAATGAGCAGTTCTTC. Translation gives CAIRPGRGTSGIYNEQFF.

This clonotype was recorded many times. The chain couples TRBV6-5 to TRBJ2-5; perhaps TRBD2 as D (7 bases). The CDR3 is made up of 14 amino acids. The germline V gene has CDR1 MNHEY and CDR2 SVGAGI. The ends were cut back, 6 bases at V and 5 bases at J, with 16 bases in the middle. This CDR3 reads CASRRGGVGETQYF. As DNA, the CDR3 is TGTGCCAGCAGGAGGGGGGGAGTCGGGGAGACCCAGTACTTC.

The genes are TRBV20-1 and TRBJ2-3; 8 bases line up with TRBD2. The trim removed 5 bases at V and 2 bases at J, leaving 9 bases unmatched. The CDR3 has 15 amino acids. The germline CDR1 and CDR2 sequences are DFQATT and SNEGSKA (reference sequence). CDR3 coding DNA: TGCAGTGCTCCTCAACTAGCGGAGATCACAGATACGCAGTATTTT. This encodes CSAPQLAEITDTQYF.

This clonotype has a count of ten or more. The rearrangement uses TRBV12-3 or TRBV12-4 and TRBJ2-1; D gene ambiguous. This CDR3 region has 14 residues. V lost 3 bases to trimming and J lost 6 bases, with 12 bases between them. CDR3: CASSFTGRGNEQFF. The CDR3 nucleotides are TGTGCCAGCAGTTTTACCGGGCGAGGCAATGAGCAGTTCTTC.

This clonotype has ten or more counts. The rearrangement uses TRBV15 and TRBJ2-3; D is unresolved. The CDR3 runs 13 residues. V dropped 3 bases and J dropped 3 bases, with 7 bases sitting between them. Germline CDR1 is LNHNV and CDR2 is YYDKDF (reference sequence). CDR3 in amino acids: CATSRETTDTQYF. The CDR3 DNA reads as TGTGCCACCAGCAGGGAGACTACAGATACGCAGTATTTT.

The table lists this clonotype with a few counts. The chain joins TRBV30 to TRBJ2-5, with 7 bases lining up with TRBD2. This CDR3 is 13 amino acids long. With 2 bases clipped from V and 5 bases from J, the junction kept 5 bases outside the gene matches. CDR1 GTSNPN and CDR2 SVGIG come from the germline V gene (reference sequence). The CDR3 DNA reads as TGTGCCTGGAGTAGGGCTAGCGGTGAGACCCAGTACTTC. It encodes CAWSRASGETQYF.

This clonotype appeared a few times. The rearrangement uses TRBV18 and TRBJ2-6, with 8 nucleotides matching TRBD1. The CDR3 is made up of 18 amino acids. V gave up 2 bases and J gave up 2 bases; unmatched junction bases: 8. Germline lookup yields CDR1 KGHSH and CDR2 LQKENI. The DNA of the CDR3 is TGTGCCAGCTCACCAACCCCTGCAGGGGGCGCTGGGGCCAACGTCCTGACTTTC. Its protein product is CASSPTPAGGAGANVLTF.

This clonotype was recorded many times. The rearrangement links TRBV20-1 to TRBJ2-1, with unresolved D. Germline CDR1 reads DFQATT; CDR2 reads SNEGSKA (reference sequence). Trimming took 6 bases from V and 5 from J, leaving 8 bases between them. The CDR3 runs to 11 residues. The CDR3 is CSARRDNEQFF. The CDR3 DNA follows: TGCAGTGCCAGACGCGACAATGAGCAGTTCTTC.

This clonotype was counted ten times or more. The genes are TRBV5-1 and TRBJ2-7; TRBD2 matches 12 bases. Germline V gene lookup returns CDR1 SGHRS and CDR2 YFSETQ. Losses at the gene ends were 7 bases for V and 0 bases for J; bases not matched to a gene: 5. CDR3 size: 15 residues. The CDR3 sequence: CASGLLAGGSYEQYF. DNA of the CDR3: TGCGCCAGCGGACTACTAGCGGGAGGCTCCTACGAGCAGTACTTC.

The sample holds many counts of this clonotype. This chain links TRBV7-7 with TRBJ1-4; D possibly corresponds to TRBD1 (6 bases). V was clipped by 5 bases and J by 3 bases, with 13 bases between them. The CDR3 contains 15 residues. Per germline, CDR1 SSHAT and CDR2 FNYEAQ (reference sequence). The CDR3 loop reads CASSPGPGANEKLFF. DNA for the CDR3: TGTGCCAGCAGCCCCGGCCCAGGGGCTAATGAAAAACTGTTTTTT. The complete variable domain, with remaining parts taken from reference TRBV7-7 and TRBJ1-4, reads GAGVSQSPRYKVTKRGQDVTLRCDPISSHATLYWYQQALGQGPEFLTYFNYEAQPDKSGLPSDRFSAERPEGSISTLTIQRTEQRDSAMYRCASSPGPGANEKLFFGSGTQLSVL.

This clonotype was counted between two and nine times. The gene calls are TRBV7-2 and TRBJ2-7; possible D gene TRBD1, 7 bases. The CDR3 is 15 amino acids. Germline-derived CDR1 and CDR2 are SGHTA and FQGNSA. The ends were cut back, 5 bases at V and 3 bases at J, with 17 bases in the middle. In DNA, the CDR3 is TGTGCCAGCAGCCCCAGGGGGGCTGCAAGCTACGAGCAGTACTTC. It translates to CASSPRGAASYEQYF. The variable domain in full, completed from reference TRBV7-2 and TRBJ2-7, reads GAGVSQSPSNKVTEKGKDVELRCDPISGHTALYWYRQSLGQGLEFLIYFQGNSAPDKSGLPSDRFSAERTGGSVSTLTIQRTQQEDSAVYLCASSPRGAASYEQYFGPGTRLTVT.